The rows below give T cell receptor beta chains drawn from one sample of a study of cytomegalovirus exposure and HLA in healthy donors. Clones were sequenced by immunoSEQ multiplex PCR, and TCRdb holds only the in-frame ones, with some missing. The table records around 120,000 clones, 80% to 85% of them present only once. The sample consisted of PBMCs. Receptors were obtained from a man younger than 35 in good health and CMV-seronegative. Both conserved end residues are part of each CDR3. The order of the fields is V gene, D gene, J gene, clone size, CDR3 protein, CDR3 DNA. D genes are given only for firm matches. The size of a clone is reported for some rows only, either as once, few or many, or as a class for expanded clones.

V gene: TRBV29-1; D gene: -; J gene: TRBJ1-5; clone size: -; CDR3 protein: CSASGGENQPQHF; CDR3 DNA: TGCAGCGCCTCCGGGGGGGAGAATCAGCCCCAGCATTTT
V gene: TRBV7-9; D gene: TRBD1; J gene: TRBJ1-1; clone size: -; CDR3 protein: CASSPGQGGNTEAFF; CDR3 DNA: TGTGCCAGCAGCCCCGGACAGGGAGGGAACACTGAAGCTTTCTTT
V gene: TRBV1; D gene: -; J gene: TRBJ1-4; clone size: -; CDR3 protein: CTSSQYQGVDSSSNEKLFF; CDR3 DNA: TGCACCAGCAGCCAATATCAGGGGGTAGACTCATCCTCTAATGAAAAACTGTTTTTT
V gene: TRBV9; D gene: -; J gene: TRBJ1-2; clone size: -; CDR3 protein: CASSVGNRDYGYTF; CDR3 DNA: TGTGCCAGCAGCGTAGGCAACCGAGACTATGGCTACACCTTC
V gene: TRBV7-2; D gene: TRBD2; J gene: TRBJ2-5; clone size: few; CDR3 protein: CASSLGLAGAQETQYF; CDR3 DNA: TGTGCCAGCAGCTTAGGACTAGCGGGGGCTCAAGAGACCCAGTACTTC
V gene: TRBV5-1; D gene: TRBD1; J gene: TRBJ2-2; clone size: -; CDR3 protein: CASSVTGDRTGELFF; CDR3 DNA: TGCGCCAGCAGCGTGACAGGGGATCGGACCGGGGAGCTGTTTTTT
V gene: TRBV5-5; D gene: -; J gene: TRBJ2-1; clone size: few; CDR3 protein: CASRERTGSYNEQFF; CDR3 DNA: TGTGCCAGCAGAGAAAGGACCGGGAGTTACAATGAGCAGTTCTTC
V gene: TRBV7-9; D gene: -; J gene: TRBJ2-5; clone size: -; CDR3 protein: CASSIPSTSSETQYF; CDR3 DNA: TGTGCCAGCAGCATCCCCTCCACTAGTTCTGAGACCCAGTACTTC
V gene: TRBV14; D gene: TRBD1; J gene: TRBJ2-4; clone size: -; CDR3 protein: CASSRGRDRGAKNIQYF; CDR3 DNA: TGTGCCAGCAGCCGGGGACGGGACAGGGGAGCCAAAAACATTCAGTACTTC
V gene: TRBV10-3; D gene: TRBD2; J gene: TRBJ2-7; clone size: -; CDR3 protein: CAISTTTIAGGPGEQYF; CDR3 DNA: TGTGCCATCAGTACCACTACTATAGCGGGGGGGCCGGGTGAGCAGTACTTC
V gene: TRBV28; D gene: -; J gene: TRBJ2-5; clone size: -; CDR3 protein: CASWQYQETQYF; CDR3 DNA: TGTGCCAGCTGGCAGTACCAAGAGACCCAGTACTTC
V gene: TRBV6-5; D gene: -; J gene: TRBJ2-7; clone size: few; CDR3 protein: CASSSIRQGGPYEQYF; CDR3 DNA: TGTGCCAGCAGTTCCATCAGACAGGGAGGCCCCTACGAGCAGTACTTC
V gene: TRBV6-5; D gene: TRBD1; J gene: TRBJ1-5; clone size: once; CDR3 protein: CASSYGQGASQPQHF; CDR3 DNA: TGTGCCAGCAGTTACGGACAGGGGGCGAGTCAGCCCCAGCATTTT
V gene: TRBV11-2; D gene: TRBD1; J gene: TRBJ2-5; clone size: -; CDR3 protein: CASSLRPGTGPGETQYF; CDR3 DNA: TGTGCCAGCAGCTTACGTCCCGGGACAGGGCCGGGAGAGACCCAGTACTTC
V gene: TRBV7-2; D gene: -; J gene: TRBJ1-2; clone size: -; CDR3 protein: CASSTDSRYGYTF; CDR3 DNA: TGTGCCAGCAGCACGGACAGTAGATATGGCTACACCTTC
V gene: TRBV6-5; D gene: -; J gene: TRBJ2-3; clone size: -; CDR3 protein: CASSFPGSTDTQYF; CDR3 DNA: TGTGCCAGCAGTTTTCCGGGGAGCACAGATACGCAGTATTTT
V gene: TRBV28; D gene: TRBD1; J gene: TRBJ2-7; clone size: -; CDR3 protein: CASGKDRSTYEQYF; CDR3 DNA: TGTGCCAGCGGCAAGGACAGGTCGACCTACGAGCAGTACTTC
V gene: TRBV28; D gene: -; J gene: TRBJ1-5; clone size: -; CDR3 protein: CASSLFRPGSQPQHF; CDR3 DNA: TGTGCCAGCAGTTTATTTAGACCAGGCAGCCAGCCCCAGCATTTT
V gene: TRBV5-1; D gene: -; J gene: TRBJ2-1; clone size: -; CDR3 protein: CASSADSDEQFF; CDR3 DNA: TGCGCCAGCAGCGCGGACAGTGATGAGCAGTTCTTC
V gene: TRBV29-1; D gene: TRBD1; J gene: TRBJ2-1; clone size: few; CDR3 protein: CSVGQIYNEQFF; CDR3 DNA: TGCAGCGTGGGACAGATCTACAATGAGCAGTTCTTC
V gene: TRBV11-2; D gene: -; J gene: TRBJ2-3; clone size: -; CDR3 protein: CASSLDGGAGNTQYF; CDR3 DNA: TGTGCCAGCAGCTTAGATGGGGGGGCCGGGAATACGCAGTATTTT
V gene: TRBV10-1; D gene: TRBD1; J gene: TRBJ2-3; clone size: -; CDR3 protein: CASTKGQGAGDTQYF; CDR3 DNA: TGCGCCAGCACCAAAGGACAGGGGGCTGGAGATACGCAGTATTTT
V gene: TRBV6-4; D gene: TRBD2; J gene: TRBJ2-1; clone size: -; CDR3 protein: CASSATASGGDEQFF; CDR3 DNA: TGTGCCAGCAGTGCTACGGCTAGCGGTGGGGATGAGCAGTTCTTC
V gene: TRBV5-1; D gene: TRBD1; J gene: TRBJ1-1; clone size: -; CDR3 protein: CASSLTGGMTSMNTEAFF; CDR3 DNA: TGCGCCAGCAGCTTGACAGGGGGCATGACAAGCATGAACACTGAAGCTTTCTTT
V gene: TRBV9; D gene: -; J gene: TRBJ2-7; clone size: -; CDR3 protein: CASSAFNSNRFEQYF; CDR3 DNA: TGTGCCAGCAGCGCCTTTAACTCGAACAGATTCGAGCAGTACTTC
V gene: TRBV9; D gene: -; J gene: TRBJ2-2; clone size: few; CDR3 protein: CASSLRRSTGELFF; CDR3 DNA: TGTGCCAGCAGCTTGAGACGGAGCACCGGGGAGCTGTTTTTT
V gene: TRBV10-3; D gene: -; J gene: TRBJ2-2; clone size: -; CDR3 protein: CAISGVGRNTGELFF; CDR3 DNA: TGTGCCATCAGTGGCGTAGGGAGAAACACCGGGGAGCTGTTTTTT
V gene: TRBV29-1; D gene: -; J gene: TRBJ1-3; clone size: few; CDR3 protein: CSVSGEAGNTIYF; CDR3 DNA: TGCAGCGTTTCTGGGGAGGCTGGAAACACCATATATTTT
V gene: TRBV30; D gene: TRBD2; J gene: TRBJ2-5; clone size: -; CDR3 protein: CAWSVLPSGGAGTQYF; CDR3 DNA: TGTGCCTGGAGTGTACTGCCTAGCGGGGGGGCGGGGACCCAGTACTTC
V gene: TRBV30; D gene: -; J gene: TRBJ1-1; clone size: -; CDR3 protein: CAWSRGDTEAFF; CDR3 DNA: TGTGCCTGGAGTCGAGGTGACACTGAAGCTTTCTTT
V gene: TRBV5-6; D gene: -; J gene: TRBJ1-6; clone size: -; CDR3 protein: CASSSAMTSFNSPLHF; CDR3 DNA: TGTGCCAGCAGCTCTGCCATGACATCTTTTAATTCACCCCTCCACTTT
V gene: TRBV7-9; D gene: TRBD1; J gene: TRBJ1-1; clone size: -; CDR3 protein: CASSFLDRVIEAFF; CDR3 DNA: TGTGCCAGCAGCTTTCTGGACAGGGTGATTGAAGCTTTCTTT
V gene: TRBV27; D gene: TRBD1; J gene: TRBJ1-1; clone size: -; CDR3 protein: CASSYDRANTEAFF; CDR3 DNA: TGTGCCAGCAGTTACGACAGGGCGAACACTGAAGCTTTCTTT